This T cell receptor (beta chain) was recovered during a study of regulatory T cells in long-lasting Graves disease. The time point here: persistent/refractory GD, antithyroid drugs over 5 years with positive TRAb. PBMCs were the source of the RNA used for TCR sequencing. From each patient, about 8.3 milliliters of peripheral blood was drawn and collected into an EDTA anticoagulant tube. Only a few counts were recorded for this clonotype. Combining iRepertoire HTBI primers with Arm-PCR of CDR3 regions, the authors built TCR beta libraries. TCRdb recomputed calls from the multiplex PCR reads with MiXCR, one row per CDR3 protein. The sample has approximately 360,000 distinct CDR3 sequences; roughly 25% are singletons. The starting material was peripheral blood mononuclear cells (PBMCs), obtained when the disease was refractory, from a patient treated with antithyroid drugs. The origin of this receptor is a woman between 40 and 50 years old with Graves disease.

CDR3 nucleotides: TGTGCCAGCAGCTCGATCTGGGGACGGGGAGTCGGGGAGCTGTTTTTT. It translates to CASSSIWGRGVGELFF. This rearrangement joins TRBV11-2 to TRBJ2-2; D is tentatively TRBD1 or TRBD2 (5 bases each). Trimming removed 4 bases from V and 7 bases from J, with 19 bases in between. The CDR3 totals 16 residues. CDR1 SGHAT and CDR2 FQNNGV come from the germline V gene.